Listed below are T cell receptor beta chains from one sample, sequenced in a study of memory CD4+ T cells and cytomegalovirus serostatus. TCRdb keeps only in-frame clones here, not all; method: immunoSEQ multiplex PCR. The sample lists roughly 50,000 clones; around 80% were seen once. The sample consisted of memory CD4+ T cells from blood. The receptors come from an adult in good health and CMV-seronegative. CDR3s include the opening cysteine and the closing phenylalanine or tryptophan. The order of the fields is D gene, clone size, J gene, CDR3 length, V gene, CDR3 DNA, CDR3 protein. D genes are given only for firm matches. Clone size appears in some rows only: once, few, many, or a class for an expanded clone.

d_gene: .; abundance: .; j_gene: TRBJ2-1; len: 14; v_gene: TRBV7-2; CDR3nt: TGTGCCAGCAGCCCCTCCGGCTCCTACAATGAGCAGTTCTTC; CDR3aa: CASSPSGSYNEQFF
d_gene: .; abundance: .; j_gene: TRBJ1-3; len: 15; v_gene: TRBV6-1; CDR3nt: TGTGCCAGCAGTGAAGCGTCAGGGACTGGAAACACCATATATTTT; CDR3aa: CASSEASGTGNTIYF
d_gene: .; abundance: .; j_gene: TRBJ1-2; len: 14; v_gene: TRBV18; CDR3nt: TGTGCCAGCTCACCTAGGACGGAATGGATAGGCTACACCTTC; CDR3aa: CASSPRTEWIGYTF
d_gene: TRBD1; abundance: .; j_gene: TRBJ1-1; len: 12; v_gene: TRBV5-1; CDR3nt: TGCGCCAGCAGCGCGGGGACAGCCGAAGCTTTCTTT; CDR3aa: CASSAGTAEAFF
d_gene: TRBD1; abundance: .; j_gene: TRBJ1-1; len: 15; v_gene: TRBV7-9; CDR3nt: TGTGCCAGCAGCCCAGGGACAGGGATGAACACTGAAGCTTTCTTT; CDR3aa: CASSPGTGMNTEAFF
d_gene: TRBD2; abundance: .; j_gene: TRBJ2-1; len: 15; v_gene: TRBV9; CDR3nt: TGTGCCAGCAGCGTGGGGACTAGCGGGAACAATGAGCAGTTCTTC; CDR3aa: CASSVGTSGNNEQFF
d_gene: .; abundance: medium-sized; j_gene: TRBJ2-7; len: 11; v_gene: TRBV6-5; CDR3nt: TGTGCCACCTCAGCAGGAAGCGAGCAGTACTTC; CDR3aa: CATSAGSEQYF
d_gene: TRBD1; abundance: .; j_gene: TRBJ2-7; len: 14; v_gene: TRBV7-2; CDR3nt: TGTGCCAGCAGCTCCGGACAGGGCTCCTACGAGCAGTACTTC; CDR3aa: CASSSGQGSYEQYF
d_gene: TRBD2; abundance: .; j_gene: TRBJ2-2; len: 14; v_gene: TRBV5-3; CDR3nt: TGTGCCAGAAGCCCCGGGACTAGGGACGGGGAGCTGTTTTTT; CDR3aa: CARSPGTRDGELFF
d_gene: TRBD2; abundance: .; j_gene: TRBJ2-5; len: 15; v_gene: TRBV29-1; CDR3nt: TGCAGCGTTGAAGGTACTAGCGGGTGGATCGAGACCCAGTACTTC; CDR3aa: CSVEGTSGWIETQYF
d_gene: .; abundance: once; j_gene: TRBJ1-5; len: 15; v_gene: TRBV5-8; CDR3nt: TGTGCCAGCAGCATCAGAGGGTACGGCACTCAGCCCCAGCATTTT; CDR3aa: CASSIRGYGTQPQHF
d_gene: .; abundance: few; j_gene: TRBJ1-1; len: 14; v_gene: TRBV29-1; CDR3nt: TGCAGCGTTGTCCGATGGGGGGGGAACACTGAAGCTTTCTTT; CDR3aa: CSVVRWGGNTEAFF
d_gene: TRBD2; abundance: .; j_gene: TRBJ2-3; len: 16; v_gene: TRBV2; CDR3nt: TGTGCCAGCAGTGCCCGGACTAGCGGGAGCACAGATACGCAGTATTTT; CDR3aa: CASSARTSGSTDTQYF
d_gene: .; abundance: .; j_gene: TRBJ2-6; len: 14; v_gene: TRBV9; CDR3nt: TGTGCCAGCAGGACAGACTCTGGGGCCAACGTCCTGACTTTC; CDR3aa: CASRTDSGANVLTF
d_gene: .; abundance: .; j_gene: TRBJ2-1; len: 16; v_gene: TRBV4-2; CDR3nt: TGTGCCAGCAGCCAGTCCTTAGGGGGGGCCTACAATGAGCAGTTCTTC; CDR3aa: CASSQSLGGAYNEQFF
d_gene: .; abundance: .; j_gene: TRBJ2-7; len: 14; v_gene: TRBV11-2; CDR3nt: TGTGCCAGCAGCCGCCGGGACGGGCCCTACGAGCAGTACTTC; CDR3aa: CASSRRDGPYEQYF
d_gene: TRBD2; abundance: .; j_gene: TRBJ2-5; len: 17; v_gene: TRBV7-9; CDR3nt: TGTGCCAGCAGCTTAACACGGGGAGGGACCTTCCAAGAGACCCAGTACTTC; CDR3aa: CASSLTRGGTFQETQYF
d_gene: .; abundance: .; j_gene: TRBJ2-4; len: 18; v_gene: TRBV2; CDR3nt: TGTGCCAGCAGTGGTTTCGGGAGCGCTGCCTCGCGGGATAACATTCAGTACTTC; CDR3aa: CASSGFGSAASRDNIQYF
d_gene: TRBD1; abundance: .; j_gene: TRBJ2-5; len: 13; v_gene: TRBV10-3; CDR3nt: TGTGCCATCAGTGGTCAGGGGGCAGAGACCCAGTACTTC; CDR3aa: CAISGQGAETQYF
d_gene: .; abundance: .; j_gene: TRBJ1-5; len: 13; v_gene: TRBV6-1; CDR3nt: TGTGCCAGCAGTGAAGCTTGGAATCAGCCCCAGCATTTT; CDR3aa: CASSEAWNQPQHF
d_gene: TRBD2; abundance: .; j_gene: TRBJ2-7; len: 14; v_gene: TRBV28; CDR3nt: TGTGCCAGCAGATTCGGGACTAGCGGTTACGAGCAGTACTTC; CDR3aa: CASRFGTSGYEQYF
d_gene: TRBD1; abundance: .; j_gene: TRBJ1-2; len: 13; v_gene: TRBV7-9; CDR3nt: TGTGCCAGCAGCTTGGTGACAGGGGATGGCTACACCTTC; CDR3aa: CASSLVTGDGYTF
d_gene: .; abundance: .; j_gene: TRBJ1-3; len: 15; v_gene: TRBV9; CDR3nt: TGTGCCAGCAGCGTAGGGGACCACTCTGGAAACACCATATATTTT; CDR3aa: CASSVGDHSGNTIYF
d_gene: TRBD1; abundance: .; j_gene: TRBJ1-2; len: 15; v_gene: TRBV25-1; CDR3nt: TGTGCCAGCAGTGACGTAGACAGGGTGGCCTATGGCTACACCTTC; CDR3aa: CASSDVDRVAYGYTF
d_gene: .; abundance: .; j_gene: TRBJ1-2; len: 14; v_gene: TRBV18; CDR3nt: TGTGCCAGCTCACCACAGGGGCGCAACTATGGCTACACCTTC; CDR3aa: CASSPQGRNYGYTF
d_gene: TRBD2; abundance: .; j_gene: TRBJ2-5; len: 16; v_gene: TRBV18; CDR3nt: TGTGCCAGCTCACCACCGCGCCAGGGAGGGTCAGAGACCCAGTACTTC; CDR3aa: CASSPPRQGGSETQYF
d_gene: .; abundance: .; j_gene: TRBJ1-2; len: 15; v_gene: TRBV6-5; CDR3nt: TGTGCCAGCAGAGCCCGGGCAGCATGGGTCCATGGCTACACCTTC; CDR3aa: CASRARAAWVHGYTF
d_gene: TRBD2; abundance: .; j_gene: TRBJ2-7; len: 14; v_gene: TRBV10-3; CDR3nt: TGTGCCATCAGTCAGACTAGCGGAAACTACGAGCAGTACTTC; CDR3aa: CAISQTSGNYEQYF
d_gene: .; abundance: .; j_gene: TRBJ2-5; len: 14; v_gene: TRBV2; CDR3nt: TGTGCCAGCAGCACGGGCCCCGAGGGGAAGACCCAGTACTTC; CDR3aa: CASSTGPEGKTQYF
d_gene: TRBD1; abundance: .; j_gene: TRBJ1-5; len: 13; v_gene: TRBV11-2; CDR3nt: TGTGCCAGCAGCCCGGACAGGAATCAGCCCCAGCATTTT; CDR3aa: CASSPDRNQPQHF
d_gene: .; abundance: .; j_gene: TRBJ1-4; len: 15; v_gene: TRBV6-6; CDR3nt: TGTGCCAGCAGTTACTCGGGGGGGGCTGGTGAAAAACTGTTTTTT; CDR3aa: CASSYSGGAGEKLFF
d_gene: TRBD2; abundance: .; j_gene: TRBJ2-3; len: 18; v_gene: TRBV11-3; CDR3nt: TGTGCCAGCAGCGCCCGACTAGCGGGGGGGCCGGGGTCTGATACGCAGTATTTT; CDR3aa: CASSARLAGGPGSDTQYF
d_gene: .; abundance: .; j_gene: TRBJ2-2; len: 17; v_gene: TRBV7-6; CDR3nt: TGTGCCAGCAGCTTAGACCGACTAGGAGTAAGCACCGGGGAGCTGTTTTTT; CDR3aa: CASSLDRLGVSTGELFF
d_gene: .; abundance: .; j_gene: TRBJ1-5; len: 15; v_gene: TRBV30; CDR3nt: TGTGCCTGGAGTGTACGAGGGGACGGCAATCAGCCCCAGCATTTT; CDR3aa: CAWSVRGDGNQPQHF
d_gene: TRBD2; abundance: .; j_gene: TRBJ2-7; len: 19; v_gene: TRBV5-1; CDR3nt: TGCGCCAGCAGCTTGGACGACAGCTTCGGGACTAGCGGGAGCTACGAGCAGTACTTC; CDR3aa: CASSLDDSFGTSGSYEQYF
d_gene: .; abundance: .; j_gene: TRBJ2-3; len: 13; v_gene: TRBV4-2; CDR3nt: TGTGCCAGCAGGCGGGCGATTGCAGATACGCAGTATTTT; CDR3aa: CASRRAIADTQYF
d_gene: TRBD1; abundance: .; j_gene: TRBJ2-2; len: 14; v_gene: TRBV5-4; CDR3nt: TGTGCCAGCAGCCGGGACAGGAACACCGGGGAGCTGTTTTTT; CDR3aa: CASSRDRNTGELFF
d_gene: TRBD1; abundance: .; j_gene: TRBJ2-7; len: 14; v_gene: TRBV29-1; CDR3nt: TGCAGCGCCGCCGAGGGACAGGGATTGCGAGAGCAGTACTTC; CDR3aa: CSAAEGQGLREQYF
d_gene: TRBD2; abundance: once; j_gene: TRBJ2-4; len: 14; v_gene: TRBV30; CDR3nt: TGTGCCTGGACAGGAGGTAGCGGGGGCGGCATTCAGTACTTC; CDR3aa: CAWTGGSGGGIQYF
d_gene: .; abundance: .; j_gene: TRBJ2-2; len: 15; v_gene: TRBV27; CDR3nt: TGTGCCAGCAGCCGGGCAGACCTCAACACCGGGGAGCTGTTTTTT; CDR3aa: CASSRADLNTGELFF
d_gene: TRBD1; abundance: .; j_gene: TRBJ1-2; len: 15; v_gene: TRBV7-2; CDR3nt: TGTGCCAGCAGCGATGGGACAGGGTTTGGCTATGGCTACACCTTC; CDR3aa: CASSDGTGFGYGYTF
d_gene: .; abundance: .; j_gene: TRBJ1-1; len: 14; v_gene: TRBV6-1; CDR3nt: TGTGCCATGGGAAACTTGTGGTCGAGCACTGAAGCTTTCTTT; CDR3aa: CAMGNLWSSTEAFF
d_gene: .; abundance: .; j_gene: TRBJ2-5; len: 15; v_gene: TRBV5-4; CDR3nt: TGTGCCAGCAGCTGGGGAGAGTCGGAACAAGAGACCCAGTACTTC; CDR3aa: CASSWGESEQETQYF
d_gene: .; abundance: .; j_gene: TRBJ2-2; len: 13; v_gene: TRBV30; CDR3nt: TGTGCCTGGACTGCCTCGAGGACCGGGGAGCTGTTTTTT; CDR3aa: CAWTASRTGELFF
d_gene: TRBD2; abundance: .; j_gene: TRBJ2-1; len: 16; v_gene: TRBV7-8; CDR3nt: TGTGCCAGCAGCTTAACGTGGACTAGCGGGAGTAATGAGCAGTTCTTC; CDR3aa: CASSLTWTSGSNEQFF
d_gene: .; abundance: .; j_gene: TRBJ1-3; len: 15; v_gene: TRBV7-8; CDR3nt: TGTGCCAGCAGCTTAGAACCCTCGGGTGGAAACACCATATATTTT; CDR3aa: CASSLEPSGGNTIYF
d_gene: TRBD1; abundance: .; j_gene: TRBJ1-1; len: 13; v_gene: TRBV10-3; CDR3nt: TGTGCCATCAGGGGGACAGGGGCGTCTGAAGCTTTCTTT; CDR3aa: CAIRGTGASEAFF
d_gene: .; abundance: .; j_gene: TRBJ1-4; len: 15; v_gene: TRBV4-1; CDR3nt: TGCGCCAGCAGCCAACCCCCTACGGGGGGTGAAAAACTGTTTTTT; CDR3aa: CASSQPPTGGEKLFF
d_gene: TRBD2; abundance: .; j_gene: TRBJ2-1; len: 16; v_gene: TRBV28; CDR3nt: TGTGCCAGCAGTCCCAGCACTAGCGGGAGGCCCCTTGAGCAGTTCTTC; CDR3aa: CASSPSTSGRPLEQFF
d_gene: TRBD1; abundance: .; j_gene: TRBJ1-4; len: 16; v_gene: TRBV5-1; CDR3nt: TGCGCCAGTGGACAGGGCGGATCGATAACTAATGAAAAACTGTTTTTT; CDR3aa: CASGQGGSITNEKLFF
d_gene: TRBD1; abundance: .; j_gene: TRBJ1-4; len: 14; v_gene: TRBV5-4; CDR3nt: TGTGCCAGCAGCTTTGGACAGGGGCATGAAAAACTGTTTTTT; CDR3aa: CASSFGQGHEKLFF